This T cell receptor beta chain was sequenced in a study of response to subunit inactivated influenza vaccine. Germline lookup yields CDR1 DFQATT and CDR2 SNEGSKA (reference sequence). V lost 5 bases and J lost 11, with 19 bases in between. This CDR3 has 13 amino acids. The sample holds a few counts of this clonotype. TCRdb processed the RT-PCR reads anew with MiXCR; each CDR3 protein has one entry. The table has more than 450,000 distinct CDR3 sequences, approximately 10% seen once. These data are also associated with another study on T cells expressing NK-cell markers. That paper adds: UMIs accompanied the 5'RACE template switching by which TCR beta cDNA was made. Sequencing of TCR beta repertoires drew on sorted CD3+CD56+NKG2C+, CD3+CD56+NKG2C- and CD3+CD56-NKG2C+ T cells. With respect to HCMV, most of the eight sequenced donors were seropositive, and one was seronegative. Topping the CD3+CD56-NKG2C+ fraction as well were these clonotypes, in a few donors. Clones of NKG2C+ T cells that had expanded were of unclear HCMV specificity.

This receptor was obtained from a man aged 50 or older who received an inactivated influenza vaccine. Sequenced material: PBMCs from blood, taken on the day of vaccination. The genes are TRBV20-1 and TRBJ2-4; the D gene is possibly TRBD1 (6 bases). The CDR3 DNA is TGCAGTGCTCACCGGGACACCGGACCTCTTCAGTACTTC. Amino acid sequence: CSAHRDTGPLQYF.